The 4 T cell receptor beta chains below all came from one sample that was sequenced in a study of blood T cell repertoires in COVID-19. The data were produced by immunoSEQ multiplex PCR, yet TCRdb's version contains in-frame clones alone and is incomplete. The table lists roughly 120,000 clones, about nine tenths of them singletons. Sequences were obtained from peripheral blood. The receptors derive from a human donor with active COVID-19. The donor label of this sample is uncertain.

This rearrangement joins TRBV5-1 to TRBJ2-2, with TRBD1 identical over 7 bases. The CDR3 totals 16 residues. Germline V gives CDR1 SGHRS, CDR2 YFSETQ. Trimming at V came to 4 bases and at J to 4 bases, leaving 10 bases not matched to a gene. The CDR3 region is CASSESTSGGTGELFF. The CDR3 region has the DNA TGCGCCAGCAGCGAATCAACCTCAGGGGGCACCGGGGAGCTGTTTTTT.

V usage is TRBV7-8 and J usage is TRBJ2-1, with 8 bases fitting TRBD2. V dropped 2 bases and J dropped 0; count of bases not matched to a gene: 3. Germline CDR1 SGHVS, CDR2 FQNEAQ. The CDR3 contains 16 residues. The CDR3 protein is CASSLTSGGSYNEQFF. DNA for the CDR3: TGTGCCAGCAGCTTAACGAGCGGGGGCTCCTACAATGAGCAGTTCTTC.

V and J are TRBV6-5 and TRBJ1-1, with 8 bases lining up with TRBD1. The CDR3 loop spans 15 amino acids. The trim removed 7 bases at V and 10 bases at J, leaving 17 bases unmatched. The germline V gene has CDR1 MNHEY and CDR2 SVGAGI. The DNA for the CDR3 is TGTGCCAGCATCGACCCGGACAGGGCTTGGCATGGAGCTTTCTTT. It encodes CASIDPDRAWHGAFF.

This chain uses TRBV5-1 with TRBJ2-7; possible D gene TRBD1, 6 bases. CDR1 is SGHRS and CDR2 is YFSETQ in the germline V gene. Trimming removed 0 bases at V and 6 bases at J, with 13 bases between. The length of the CDR3 is 14 residues. CDR3: CASSLVGAGGEQYF. The CDR3 DNA follows: TGCGCCAGCAGCTTGGTGGGGGCCGGCGGCGAGCAGTACTTC.